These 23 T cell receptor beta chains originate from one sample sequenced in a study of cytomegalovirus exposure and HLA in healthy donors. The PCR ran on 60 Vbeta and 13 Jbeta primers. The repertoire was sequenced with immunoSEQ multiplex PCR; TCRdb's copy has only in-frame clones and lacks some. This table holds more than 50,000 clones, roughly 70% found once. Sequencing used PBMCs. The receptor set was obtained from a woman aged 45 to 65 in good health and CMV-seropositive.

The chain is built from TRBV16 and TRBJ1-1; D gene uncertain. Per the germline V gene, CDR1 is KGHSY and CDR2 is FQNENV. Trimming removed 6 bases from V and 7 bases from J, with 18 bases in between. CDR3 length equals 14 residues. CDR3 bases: TGTGCCAGCAGTTTAGGAGGGAGCAGAGTTGAAGCTTTCTTT. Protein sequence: CASSLGGSRVEAFF.

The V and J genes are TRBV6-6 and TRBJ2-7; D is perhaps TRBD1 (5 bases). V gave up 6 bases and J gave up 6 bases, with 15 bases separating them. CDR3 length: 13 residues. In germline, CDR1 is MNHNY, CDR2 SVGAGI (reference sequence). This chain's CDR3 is CASSLQGSAEQYF. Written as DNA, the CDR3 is TGTGCCAGCAGCCTTCAGGGTTCCGCCGAGCAGTACTTC.

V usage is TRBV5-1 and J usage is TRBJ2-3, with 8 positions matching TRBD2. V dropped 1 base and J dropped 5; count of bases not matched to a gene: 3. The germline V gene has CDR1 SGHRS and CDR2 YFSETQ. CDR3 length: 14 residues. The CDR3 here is CASSLRGGGDTQYF. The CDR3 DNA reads TGCGCCAGCAGCTTGCGGGGGGGAGGAGATACGCAGTATTTT.

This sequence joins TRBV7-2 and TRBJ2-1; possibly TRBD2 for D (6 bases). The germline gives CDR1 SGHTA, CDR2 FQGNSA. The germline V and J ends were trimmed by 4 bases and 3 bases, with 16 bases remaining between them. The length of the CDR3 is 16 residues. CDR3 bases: TGTGCCAGCAGCTCCAGTGGGACTGACTACTACAATGAGCAGTTCTTC. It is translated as CASSSSGTDYYNEQFF.

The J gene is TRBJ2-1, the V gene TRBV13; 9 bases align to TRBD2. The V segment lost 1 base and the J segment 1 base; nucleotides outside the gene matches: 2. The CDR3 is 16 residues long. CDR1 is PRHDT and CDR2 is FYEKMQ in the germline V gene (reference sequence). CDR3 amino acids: CASSLVAGVSYNEQFF. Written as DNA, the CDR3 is TGTGCCAGCAGCTTAGTAGCGGGGGTTTCCTACAATGAGCAGTTCTTC.

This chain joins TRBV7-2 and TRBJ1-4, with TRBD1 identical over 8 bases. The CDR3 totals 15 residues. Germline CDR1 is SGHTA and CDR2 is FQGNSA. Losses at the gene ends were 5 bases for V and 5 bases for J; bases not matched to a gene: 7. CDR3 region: CASSTRTGMNEKLFF. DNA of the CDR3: TGTGCCAGCAGCACGCGGACAGGGATGAATGAAAAACTGTTTTTT. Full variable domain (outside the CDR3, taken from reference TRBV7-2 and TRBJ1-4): GAGVSQSPSNKVTEKGKDVELRCDPISGHTALYWYRQSLGQGLEFLIYFQGNSAPDKSGLPSDRFSAERTGGSVSTLTIQRTQQEDSAVYLCASSTRTGMNEKLFFGSGTQLSVL.

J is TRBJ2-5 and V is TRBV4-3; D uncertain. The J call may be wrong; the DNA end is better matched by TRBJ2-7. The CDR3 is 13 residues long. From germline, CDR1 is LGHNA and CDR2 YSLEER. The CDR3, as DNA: TGCGCCAGCAGCCGTAGCATAGACTACGAGCAGTACTTC. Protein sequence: CASSRSIDYEQYF.

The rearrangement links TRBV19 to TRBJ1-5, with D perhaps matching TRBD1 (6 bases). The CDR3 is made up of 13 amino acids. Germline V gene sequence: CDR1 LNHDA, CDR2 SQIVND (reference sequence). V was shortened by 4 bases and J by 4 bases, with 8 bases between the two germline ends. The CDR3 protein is CASSRGGNQPQHF. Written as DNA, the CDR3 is TGTGCCAGTAGTAGAGGGGGAAATCAGCCCCAGCATTTT.

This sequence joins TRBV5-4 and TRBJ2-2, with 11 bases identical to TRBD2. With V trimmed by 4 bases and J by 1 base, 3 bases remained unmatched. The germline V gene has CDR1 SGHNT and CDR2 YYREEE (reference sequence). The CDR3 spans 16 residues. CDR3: CASSHGLAGNTGELFF. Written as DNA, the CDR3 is TGTGCCAGCAGCCACGGACTAGCGGGGAACACCGGGGAGCTGTTTTTT.

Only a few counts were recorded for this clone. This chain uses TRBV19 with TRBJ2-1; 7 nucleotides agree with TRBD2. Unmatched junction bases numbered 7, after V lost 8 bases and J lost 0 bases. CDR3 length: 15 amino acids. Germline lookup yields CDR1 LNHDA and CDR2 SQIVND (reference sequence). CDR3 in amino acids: CASPTSADSYNEQFF. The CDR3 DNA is TGTGCCAGTCCTACTAGCGCCGACTCCTACAATGAGCAGTTCTTC.

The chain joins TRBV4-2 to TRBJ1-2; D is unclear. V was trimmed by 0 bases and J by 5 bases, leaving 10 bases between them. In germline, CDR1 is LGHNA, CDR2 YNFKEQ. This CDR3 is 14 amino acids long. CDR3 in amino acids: CASSQDRSRYGYTF. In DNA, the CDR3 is TGTGCCAGCAGCCAAGATCGCAGTCGATATGGCTACACCTTC.

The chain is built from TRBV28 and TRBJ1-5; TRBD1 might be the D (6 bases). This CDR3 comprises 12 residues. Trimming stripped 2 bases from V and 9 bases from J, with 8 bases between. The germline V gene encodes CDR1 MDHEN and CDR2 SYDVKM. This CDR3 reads CASSLQGRPQHF. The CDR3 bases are TGTGCCAGCAGTTTACAGGGGCGGCCCCAGCATTTT.

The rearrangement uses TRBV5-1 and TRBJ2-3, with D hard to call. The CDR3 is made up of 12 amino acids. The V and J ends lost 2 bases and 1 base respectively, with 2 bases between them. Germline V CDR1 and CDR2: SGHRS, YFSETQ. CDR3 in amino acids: CASSFGTDTQYF. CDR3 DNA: TGCGCCAGCAGCTTCGGCACAGATACGCAGTATTTT.

The CDR3 loop reads CACGQGGNYGYTF. The DNA of the CDR3 is TGTGCCTGTGGACAGGGGGGAAACTATGGCTACACCTTC. The chain carries TRBV30 and TRBJ1-2; TRBD1 agrees at 10 bases. The CDR3 is 13 amino acids. Germline assignment: CDR1 GTSNPN and CDR2 SVGIG (reference sequence). Trimming took 6 bases from V and 2 from J; bases not matched to a gene: 3. Full variable domain (rest looked up from reference TRBV30 and TRBJ1-2): SQTIHQWPATLVQPVGSPLSLECTVEGTSNPNLYWYRQAAGRGLQLLFYSVGIGQISSEVPQNLSASRPQDRQFILSSKKLLLSDSGFYLCACGQGGNYGYTFGSGTRLTVV.

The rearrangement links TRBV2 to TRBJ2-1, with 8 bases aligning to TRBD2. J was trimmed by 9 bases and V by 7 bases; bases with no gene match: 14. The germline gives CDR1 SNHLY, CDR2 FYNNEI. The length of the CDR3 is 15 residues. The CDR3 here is CASTNREAAGGEQFF. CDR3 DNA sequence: TGTGCCAGCACCAACAGGGAAGCGGCGGGAGGTGAGCAGTTCTTC. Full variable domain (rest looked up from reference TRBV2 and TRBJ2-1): EPEVTQTPSHQVTQMGQEVILRCVPISNHLYFYWYRQILGQKVEFLVSFYNNEISEKSEIFDDQFSVERPDGSNFTLKIRSTKLEDSAMYFCASTNREAAGGEQFFGPGTRLTVL.

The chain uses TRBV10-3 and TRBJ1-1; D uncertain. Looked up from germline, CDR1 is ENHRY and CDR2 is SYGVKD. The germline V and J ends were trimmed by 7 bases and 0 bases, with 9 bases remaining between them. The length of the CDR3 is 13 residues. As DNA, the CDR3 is TGTGCCATCAAAGCGGGGATGAACACTGAAGCTTTCTTT. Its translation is CAIKAGMNTEAFF.

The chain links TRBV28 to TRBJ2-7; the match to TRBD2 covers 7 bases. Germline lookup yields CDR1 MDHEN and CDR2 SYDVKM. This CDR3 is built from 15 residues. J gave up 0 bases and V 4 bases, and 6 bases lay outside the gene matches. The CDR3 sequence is CASSSAGGGSYEQYF. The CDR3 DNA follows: TGTGCCAGCAGTTCCGCTGGGGGGGGCTCCTACGAGCAGTACTTC. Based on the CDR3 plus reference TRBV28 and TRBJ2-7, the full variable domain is DVKVTQSSRYLVKRTGEKVFLECVQDMDHENMFWYRQDPGLGLRLIYFSYDVKMKEKGDIPEGYSVSREKKERFSLILESASTNQTSMYLCASSSAGGGSYEQYFGPGTRLTVT.

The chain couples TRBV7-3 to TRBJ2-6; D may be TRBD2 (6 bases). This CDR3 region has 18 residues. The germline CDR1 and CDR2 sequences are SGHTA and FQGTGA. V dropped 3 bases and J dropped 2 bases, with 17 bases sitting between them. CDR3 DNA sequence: TGTGCCAGCAGCTTGCTCGGGGGTGGGTCGACTGGGGCCAACGTCCTGACTTTC. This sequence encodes CASSLLGGGSTGANVLTF.

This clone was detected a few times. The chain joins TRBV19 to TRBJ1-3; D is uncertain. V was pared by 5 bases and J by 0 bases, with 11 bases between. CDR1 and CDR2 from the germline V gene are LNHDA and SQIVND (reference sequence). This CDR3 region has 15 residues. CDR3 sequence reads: CASSGQRPSGNTIYF. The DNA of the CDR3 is TGTGCCAGTAGTGGTCAGCGACCCTCTGGAAACACCATATATTTT.

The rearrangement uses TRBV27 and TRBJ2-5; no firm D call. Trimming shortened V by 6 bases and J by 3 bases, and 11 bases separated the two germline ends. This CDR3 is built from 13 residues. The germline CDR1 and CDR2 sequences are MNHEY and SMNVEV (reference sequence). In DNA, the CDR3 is TGTGCCAGCAGCCGACTCTGGGAAGAGACCCAGTACTTC. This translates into CASSRLWEETQYF.

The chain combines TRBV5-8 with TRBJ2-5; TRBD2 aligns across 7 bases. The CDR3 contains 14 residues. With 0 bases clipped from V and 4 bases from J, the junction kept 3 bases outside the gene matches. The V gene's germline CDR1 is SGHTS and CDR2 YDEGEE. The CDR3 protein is CASSLGLAGETQYF. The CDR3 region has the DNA TGTGCCAGCAGCTTGGGACTAGCAGGAGAGACCCAGTACTTC.

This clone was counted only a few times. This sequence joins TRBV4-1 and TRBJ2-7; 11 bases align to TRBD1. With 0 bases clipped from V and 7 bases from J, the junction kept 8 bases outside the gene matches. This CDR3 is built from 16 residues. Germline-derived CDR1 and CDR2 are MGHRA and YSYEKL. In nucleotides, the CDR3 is TGCGCCAGCAGCCAAGATGGGACAGGGGGATCGGGGGAGCAGTACTTC. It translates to CASSQDGTGGSGEQYF.

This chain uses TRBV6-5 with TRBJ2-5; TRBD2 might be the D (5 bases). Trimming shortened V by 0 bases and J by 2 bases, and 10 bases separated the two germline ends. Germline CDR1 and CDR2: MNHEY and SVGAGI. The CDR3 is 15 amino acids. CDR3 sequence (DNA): TGTGCCAGCAGTTACTCGGCTAGCCGTCAAGAGACCCAGTACTTC. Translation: CASSYSASRQETQYF.